These 21 T cell receptor beta chains came from one sample sequenced in a study of cytomegalovirus exposure and HLA in healthy donors. PCR used 60 Vbeta primers and 13 Jbeta primers. The method was immunoSEQ multiplex PCR; TCRdb's version includes in-frame clones alone and lacks a portion of them. The table lists 100,000 or so clones, just over 75% of them singletons. The sample comprised PBMCs. These receptors were collected from a middle-aged man in good health and CMV-seropositive.

This chain joins TRBV6-5 and TRBJ1-1; D gene unclear. The length of the CDR3 is 13 residues. Per germline, CDR1 MNHEY and CDR2 SVGAGI. The V and J ends lost 5 bases and 5 bases respectively, with 12 bases between them. CDR3 nucleotides: TGTGCCAGCAGTCCCCGCACGCGGACTGAAGCTTTCTTT. Its translation is CASSPRTRTEAFF.

In DNA form, the CDR3 reads TGTGCCAGCACCATAGCTGAGGAGACCCAGTACTTC. This sequence encodes CASTIAEETQYF. The V gene is TRBV7-9, the J gene TRBJ2-5; D remains unclear. The V gene lost 7 bases and the J gene lost 5 bases, with 11 bases spanning the gap. The germline gives CDR1 SEHNR, CDR2 FQNEAQ (reference sequence). The CDR3 extends over 12 amino acids.

The rearrangement uses TRBV30 and TRBJ2-5; D perhaps matches TRBD1 (6 bases). V lost 7 bases, J lost 2 bases, and 8 bases lay in between. CDR1 is GTSNPN and CDR2 is SVGIG in the germline V gene (reference sequence). The length of the CDR3 is 11 residues. The CDR3 sequence: CASQGQETQYF. DNA for the CDR3: TGTGCCTCCCAGGGGCAAGAGACCCAGTACTTC.

This clone came up once. CDR3 sequence reads: CASSFGGDNEKLFF. The CDR3 DNA follows: TGCGCCAGCAGCTTTGGGGGGGATAATGAAAAACTGTTTTTT. V is TRBV5-1 and J is TRBJ1-4; possible D gene TRBD1, 5 bases. The CDR3 runs 14 residues. V was trimmed by 2 bases and J by 4 bases, leaving 9 bases between them. In germline, CDR1 is SGHRS, CDR2 YFSETQ.

The chain joins TRBV7-6 to TRBJ2-1; TRBD2 matches 8 bases. The CDR3 loop spans 14 amino acids. The V gene end was trimmed by 3 bases and the J gene end by 9 bases; junction bases not matched to a gene: 7. Germline lookup yields CDR1 SGHVS and CDR2 FNYEAQ. The CDR3 nucleotides are TGTGCCAGCAGCTTGGCGGGAGGTTTCAGTGAGCAGTTCTTC. Amino acid sequence: CASSLAGGFSEQFF.

V usage is TRBV10-1 and J usage is TRBJ2-1; possible D gene TRBD2, 6 bases. CDR1 and CDR2 (germline): WNHNN, SYGVQD (reference sequence). CDR3 size: 15 residues. Deletions cut 5 bases from V and 4 bases from J, with 15 bases between. CDR3 DNA: TGCGCCAGCAGTCAACTTCGGGGGTCGTACAATGAGCAGTTCTTC. Encoded protein: CASSQLRGSYNEQFF.

The chain uses TRBV9 and TRBJ2-1, with a possible D match to TRBD1 (5 bases). Germline V gene data show CDR1 as SGDLS and CDR2 as YYNGEE. V dropped 4 bases and J dropped 3 bases, with 20 bases sitting between them. The CDR3 totals 17 residues. The CDR3 DNA is TGTGCCAGCAGCCAAATGTTGGGGCAGGCCTACTACAATGAGCAGTTCTTC. The encoded protein is CASSQMLGQAYYNEQFF.

The V gene is TRBV29-1, the J gene TRBJ1-5, with D hard to call. Germline CDR1 reads SQVTM; CDR2 reads ANQGSEA. V lost 5 bases to trimming and J lost 0 bases, with 11 bases between them. The CDR3 totals 14 residues. The CDR3 here is CSVTPTGSNQPQHF. In DNA, the CDR3 is TGCAGCGTTACACCGACGGGTAGCAATCAGCCCCAGCATTTT.

A few counts support this clone. The rearrangement joins TRBV11-2 to TRBJ1-1; 7 bases are shared with TRBD1. Trimming removed 5 bases from V and 5 bases from J; junction bases left unmatched: 14. Germline lookup yields CDR1 SGHAT and CDR2 FQNNGV. There are 16 residues in the CDR3. The CDR3 DNA reads as TGTGCCAGCAGCCCCCGACAGGGCCCGGCTTTGACTGAAGCTTTCTTT. Protein sequence: CASSPRQGPALTEAFF.

The chain links TRBV19 to TRBJ1-6, with a weak D call TRBD1 (5 bases). Germline V gene sequence: CDR1 LNHDA, CDR2 SQIVND (reference sequence). The CDR3 consists of 14 residues. V was shortened by 5 bases and J by 5 bases, with 10 bases between the two germline ends. The chain's CDR3 is CASSADRNNSPLHF. CDR3 coding DNA: TGTGCCAGTAGTGCCGACAGAAATAATTCACCCCTCCACTTT.

V gene TRBV18 combines with J gene TRBJ2-7; 11 positions agree with TRBD1. Trimming removed 2 bases from V and 6 bases from J; junction bases left unmatched: 6. CDR3 length equals 15 residues. CDR1 and CDR2 (germline): KGHSH, LQKENI. The CDR3, as DNA: TGTGCCAGCTCACCAATGGGACAGGGGGTGCTCGAGCAGTACTTC. It yields the protein CASSPMGQGVLEQYF.

This chain links TRBV7-3 with TRBJ2-3, with TRBD1 matching over 9 bases. Trimming at V came to 2 bases and at J to 2 bases, leaving 5 bases not matched to a gene. This CDR3 has 16 amino acids. Germline CDR1 reads SGHTA; CDR2 reads FQGTGA. The CDR3 nucleotides are TGTGCCAGCAGCTTATCTGGGACAGGGCACACAGATACGCAGTATTTT. Translating it yields CASSLSGTGHTDTQYF.

This chain links TRBV2 with TRBJ2-5; unclear D gene. Trimming took 3 bases from V and 5 from J, leaving 13 bases between them. The CDR3 has 14 residues. CDR1 is SNHLY, CDR2 FYNNEI, per germline. Written as DNA, the CDR3 is TGTGCCAGCAGTGATTGGCTACAGTGGGAGACCCAGTACTTC. Protein: CASSDWLQWETQYF.

The gene calls are TRBV27 and TRBJ2-7; TRBD1 agrees at 11 bases. This CDR3 is 15 amino acids long. With V trimmed by 1 base and J by 4 bases, 3 bases remained unmatched. Germline CDR1 reads MNHEY; CDR2 reads SMNVEV (reference sequence). The CDR3 region is CASSLYGTGGYEQYF. The CDR3 DNA sequence: TGTGCCAGCAGTTTATATGGGACAGGGGGTTACGAGCAGTACTTC.

The V gene is TRBV7-2, the J gene TRBJ1-5, with D possibly matching TRBD1 (6 bases). CDR3 length: 16 residues. Trimming removed 1 base at V and 7 bases at J, with 17 bases between. Germline values: CDR1 SGHTA, CDR2 FQGNSA. CDR3 amino acids: CASSLDGRGRWQPQHF. CDR3 coding DNA: TGTGCCAGCAGCTTAGACGGCAGGGGTAGATGGCAGCCCCAGCATTTT.

The chain couples TRBV28 to TRBJ1-5; D is ambiguous. The length of the CDR3 is 15 residues. Deletions cut 6 bases from V and 1 base from J, with 13 bases between. The germline gives CDR1 MDHEN, CDR2 SYDVKM. CDR3 nucleotide sequence: TGTGCCAGCAGAACCGGCGGGCAGAGCAATCAGCCCCAGCATTTT. Its translation is CASRTGGQSNQPQHF.

The chain carries TRBV5-1 and TRBJ2-3, with 8 bases identical to TRBD2. V was clipped by 0 bases and J by 4 bases; unmatched bases: 7. CDR1 and CDR2 (germline): SGHRS, YFSETQ. This CDR3 contains 16 residues. The CDR3, as DNA: TGCGCCAGCAGCTTGGGCGGGAGGCGCGGGGCAGATACGCAGTATTTT. It translates to CASSLGGRRGADTQYF.

V gene TRBV6-5 combines with J gene TRBJ2-2; D not resolved. V lost 2 bases and J 0 bases, leaving 7 bases between the germline ends. CDR3 length: 15 amino acids. Germline CDR1 is MNHEY and CDR2 is SVGAGI. Here the CDR3 reads CASSYATANTGELFF. CDR3 DNA: TGTGCCAGCAGTTACGCTACGGCGAACACCGGGGAGCTGTTTTTT.

The gene calls are TRBV7-2 and TRBJ2-1; TRBD2 agrees at 7 bases. Germline V CDR1 and CDR2: SGHTA, FQGNSA. This CDR3 has 13 residues. V was pared by 3 bases and J by 9 bases, with 5 bases of the junction left unmatched. The CDR3 reads CASSLGGSGEQFF. CDR3 bases: TGTGCCAGCAGCTTGGGGGGGTCGGGTGAGCAGTTCTTC.

This clone has more than one count but fewer than ten. The chain uses TRBV30 and TRBJ2-1; 8 positions agree with TRBD1. J gave up 9 bases and V 4 bases, and 8 bases lay outside the gene matches. CDR1 is GTSNPN, CDR2 SVGIG, per germline (reference sequence). The CDR3 covers 13 residues. CDR3 in amino acids: CAWNGQGYSEQFF. CDR3 sequence (DNA): TGTGCCTGGAACGGACAGGGTTATAGTGAGCAGTTCTTC. The full variable domain, rest sourced from reference TRBV30 and TRBJ2-1, is SQTIHQWPATLVQPVGSPLSLECTVEGTSNPNLYWYRQAAGRGLQLLFYSVGIGQISSEVPQNLSASRPQDRQFILSSKKLLLSDSGFYLCAWNGQGYSEQFFGPGTRLTVL.

J is TRBJ1-1 and V is TRBV7-2; tentative D call: TRBD1 (6 bases). The length of the CDR3 is 13 residues. V was clipped by 3 bases and J by 6 bases, with 11 bases between them. Looked up from germline, CDR1 is SGHTA and CDR2 is FQGNSA. Written as DNA, the CDR3 is TGTGCCAGCAGCTTGTTCCCAGGGGCTGAAGCTTTCTTT. It translates to CASSLFPGAEAFF. The full variable domain, with the rest looked up from reference TRBV7-2 and TRBJ1-1, is GAGVSQSPSNKVTEKGKDVELRCDPISGHTALYWYRQSLGQGLEFLIYFQGNSAPDKSGLPSDRFSAERTGGSVSTLTIQRTQQEDSAVYLCASSLFPGAEAFFGQGTRLTVV.